This note documents a single T cell receptor (beta chain) sequence. Its antigen is unknown. Base qualities are not recorded, but no much larger clone differs from it by a single base. The immunoSEQ Assay, a bias-controlled multiplex PCR, was used to amplify TCRbeta CDR3 regions from genomic DNA. Regarding the original processing steps: The number of nucleated cells in each sample was estimated by amplification of reference gene primers within the assay. To quantify the absolute abundance of each unique TCRbeta CDR3 rearrangement, sequence reads were collapsed and filtered. For each sample, productive Simpson clonality was calculated as the square root of Simpson's diversity index over productive rearrangements. TCRdb provides this immuneACCESS table in a form limited to in-frame rearrangements. Some clones are lacking; in checked studies, under half of them reflect an unresolved V gene, and why the rest are absent is not known. V and J calls and clone size are given by that table; D and trimming were obtained from the DNA. Here the sample has fewer than 250,000 clones; roughly 83% occur a single time. The ten most abundant clones make up under 3% of the sample.

The CDR3, cysteine through phenylalanine, is 16 amino acids long. Here the CDR3 DNA is all that survives: 48 bases in frame from base 1. The junction carries 20 bases between V and J, which are trimmed by 5 bases and 9 bases respectively. The germline V gene supplies CDR1 SGHTA and CDR2 FQGNSA. Each collaborating institution followed its own protocols to collect whole blood in K2EDTA tubes. Collaborator samples were shipped for TCRbeta analysis as frozen whole blood, isolated PBMCs, or DNA extracted from either sample type. These data originate in a study of blood T cell repertoires in COVID-19 (TCRdb year 2020). Some background on the complete study: The collaborator samples originated in the United States, Italy and Spain and spanned the acute and convalescent phases of COVID-19. The prospective study material was composed of cDNA or gDNA derived from T cells, B-cell-depleted T cells, or PBMCs. Subjects who had been exposed to COVID-19, were actively infected with it, or had recovered from it provided the deeply sampled blood TCRbeta repertoires that made up the dataset. The repertoires were released in a freely available public database meant as a resource for research on the immune response to SARS-CoV-2. The samples were drawn from the first 160 participants of the ongoing ImmuneRACE study and from some 1,300 subjects provided by 6 global collaborators. The sample metadata nearly always contained a de-identified subject ID, COVID-19 status, age in years and sex. Where available, HLA class I and class II types were obtained from metadata supplied by the sample provider rather than from assay-based typing. What the study reported, not specific to this receptor: Clinical and demographic metadata were provided uncurated, with the amount varying by source and participant.

The clonotype originates from a woman between 70 and 85 years old with active or convalescent COVID-19. This receptor chain uses TRBV7-2 and TRBJ1-6, and possibly TRBD1, on 5 matching bases. Sequencing input: peripheral blood. The DNA sequence is as follows: TGTGCCAGCAGCCCAGGGTCGTCCAGCCCCGCTTCACCCCTCCACTTT. This translates into CASSPGSSSPASPLHF.